This T cell receptor (beta chain) was captured by sequencing in a study of cytomegalovirus exposure and HLA in healthy donors. Germline CDR1 SEHNR, CDR2 FQNEAQ (reference sequence). V was clipped by 0 bases and J by 7 bases, with 13 bases between them. This CDR3 contains 15 residues. PCR was performed using 60 Vbeta and 13 Jbeta primers. Clones were read by immunoSEQ multiplex PCR, and TCRdb kept only the in-frame ones, dropping some. The profile covers more than 95,000 clones, with 60% to 85% appearing a single time and around 4.9% taken by the ten largest. V is TRBV7-9 and J is TRBJ1-5; a weak D match, TRBD1 (6 bases). The sequence derives from a man aged 45-60 years in good health and CMV-seropositive. Sequenced sample: PBMCs. This CDR3 reads CASSLAGGLDQPQHF. The CDR3 nucleotides are TGTGCCAGCAGCTTAGCGGGGGGGCTGGACCAGCCCCAGCATTTT.